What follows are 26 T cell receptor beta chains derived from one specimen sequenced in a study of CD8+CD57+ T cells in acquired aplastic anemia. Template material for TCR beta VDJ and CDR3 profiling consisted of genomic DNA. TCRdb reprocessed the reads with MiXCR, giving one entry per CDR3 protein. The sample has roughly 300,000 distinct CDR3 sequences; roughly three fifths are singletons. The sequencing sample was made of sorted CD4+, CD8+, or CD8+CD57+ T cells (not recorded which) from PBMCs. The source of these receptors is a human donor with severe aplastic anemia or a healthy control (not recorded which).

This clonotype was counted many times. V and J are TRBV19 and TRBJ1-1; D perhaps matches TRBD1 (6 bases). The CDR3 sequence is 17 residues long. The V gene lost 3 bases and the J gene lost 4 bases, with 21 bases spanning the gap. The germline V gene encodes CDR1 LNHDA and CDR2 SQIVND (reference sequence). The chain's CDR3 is CASSISSKGGRFTEAFF. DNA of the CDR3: TGTGCCAGTAGTATCTCGTCTAAGGGGGGGCGTTTCACTGAAGCTTTCTTT.

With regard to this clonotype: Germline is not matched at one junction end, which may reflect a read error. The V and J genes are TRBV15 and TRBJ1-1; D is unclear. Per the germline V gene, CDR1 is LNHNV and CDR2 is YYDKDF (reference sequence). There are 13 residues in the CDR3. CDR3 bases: TGTGCCACCAGCAGAGACGTGAACACTGAGGCTTTCTTT. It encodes CATSRDVNTEAFF.

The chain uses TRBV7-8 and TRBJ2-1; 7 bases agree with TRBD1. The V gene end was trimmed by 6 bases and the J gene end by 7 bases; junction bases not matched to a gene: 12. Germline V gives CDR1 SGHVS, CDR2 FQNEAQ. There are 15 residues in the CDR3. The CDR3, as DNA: TGTGCCAGCAGGAAAGACAGGGCTGCAACTAATGAGCAGTTCTTC. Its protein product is CASRKDRAATNEQFF.

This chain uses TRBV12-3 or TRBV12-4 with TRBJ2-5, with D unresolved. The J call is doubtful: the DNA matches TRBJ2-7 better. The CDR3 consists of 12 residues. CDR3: CASSLRTYEQYF. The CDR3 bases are TGTGCCAGCAGTTTGCGCACCTACGAGCAGTACTTC.

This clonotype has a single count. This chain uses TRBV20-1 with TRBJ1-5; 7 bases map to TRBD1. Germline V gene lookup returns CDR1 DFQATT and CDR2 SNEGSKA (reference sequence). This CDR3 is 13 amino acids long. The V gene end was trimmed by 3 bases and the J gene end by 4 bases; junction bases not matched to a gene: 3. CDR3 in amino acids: CSASGQVNQPQHF. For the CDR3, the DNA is TGCAGTGCTAGCGGACAGGTGAATCAGCCCCAGCATTTT.

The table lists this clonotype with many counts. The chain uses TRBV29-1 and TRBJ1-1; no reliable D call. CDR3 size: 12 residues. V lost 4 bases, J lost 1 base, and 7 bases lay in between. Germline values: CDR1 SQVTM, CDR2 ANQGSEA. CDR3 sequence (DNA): TGCAGCGTTGGGACGGCGAACACTGAAGCTTTCTTT. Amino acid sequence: CSVGTANTEAFF.

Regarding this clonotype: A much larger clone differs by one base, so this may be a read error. CDR3 in amino acids: CASGGGTGVVSEAFF. Here the CDR3 DNA reads TGTGCCAGCGGTGGGGGTACAGGGGTGGTCTCTGAAGCTTTCTTT. V usage is TRBV6-5 and J usage is TRBJ1-1, with 7 positions matching TRBD1. Germline CDR1 is MNHEY and CDR2 is SVGAGI. V dropped 8 bases and J dropped 6; count of bases not matched to a gene: 15. The CDR3 is made up of 15 amino acids.

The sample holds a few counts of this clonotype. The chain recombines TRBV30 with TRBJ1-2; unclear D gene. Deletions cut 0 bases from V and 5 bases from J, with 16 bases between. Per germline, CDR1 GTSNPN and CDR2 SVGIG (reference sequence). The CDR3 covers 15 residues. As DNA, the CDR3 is TGTGCCTGGAGTGTTGGCGGAGCCTTATCTTATGGCTACACCTTC. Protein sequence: CAWSVGGALSYGYTF.

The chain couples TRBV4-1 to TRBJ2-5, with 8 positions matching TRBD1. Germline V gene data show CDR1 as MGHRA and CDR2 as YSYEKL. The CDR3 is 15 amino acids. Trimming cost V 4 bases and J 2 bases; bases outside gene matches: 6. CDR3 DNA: TGCGCCAGCAGCCCGGGACAGGAACGTCAAGAGACCCAGTACTTC. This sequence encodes CASSPGQERQETQYF.

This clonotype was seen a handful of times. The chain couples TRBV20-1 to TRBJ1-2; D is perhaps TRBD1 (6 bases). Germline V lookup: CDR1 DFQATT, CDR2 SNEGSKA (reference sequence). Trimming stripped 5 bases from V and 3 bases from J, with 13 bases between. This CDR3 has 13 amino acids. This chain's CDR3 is CSAGDKGYYGYTF. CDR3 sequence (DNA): TGCAGTGCTGGGGACAAGGGATACTATGGCTACACCTTC.

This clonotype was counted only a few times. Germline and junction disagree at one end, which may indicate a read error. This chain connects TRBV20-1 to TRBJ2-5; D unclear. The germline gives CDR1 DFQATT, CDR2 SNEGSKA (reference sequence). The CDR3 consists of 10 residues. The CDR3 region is CSARDYGQEF. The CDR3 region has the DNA TGCAGTGCTAGAGATTACGGCCAGGAATTC.

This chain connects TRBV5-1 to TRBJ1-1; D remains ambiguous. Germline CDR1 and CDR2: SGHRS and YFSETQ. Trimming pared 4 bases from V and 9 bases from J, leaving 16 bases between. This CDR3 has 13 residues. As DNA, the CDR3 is TGCGCCAGCAGCCAAGTAGGTGAGACTAAAGCTTTCTTT. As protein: CASSQVGETKAFF.

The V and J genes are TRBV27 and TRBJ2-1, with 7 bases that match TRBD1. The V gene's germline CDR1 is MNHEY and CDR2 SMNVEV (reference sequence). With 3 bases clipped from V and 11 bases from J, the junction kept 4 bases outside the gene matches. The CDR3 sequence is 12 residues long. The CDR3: CASSFRGQKQFF. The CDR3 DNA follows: TGTGCCAGCAGTTTTAGGGGACAGAAGCAGTTCTTC.

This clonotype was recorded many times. As DNA, the CDR3 is TGTGCCACCAGCAGAGATACTCCTGGCCAAATGAACAGCTATACGCAGTATTTT. Encoded protein: CATSRDTPGQMNSYTQYF. The chain uses TRBV15 and TRBJ2-3; D not resolved. Germline V gene sequence: CDR1 LNHNV, CDR2 YYDKDF (reference sequence). Deletions cut 0 bases from V and 7 bases from J, with 23 bases between. The CDR3 has 18 residues. Supplemented by reference TRBV15 and TRBJ2-3, the full variable domain reads DAMVIQNPRYQVTQFGKPVTLSCSQTLNHNVMYWYQQKSSQAPKLLFHYYDKDFNNEADTPDNFQSRRPNTSFCFLDIRSPGLGDTAMYLCATSRDTPGQMNSYTQYFGPGTRLTVL.

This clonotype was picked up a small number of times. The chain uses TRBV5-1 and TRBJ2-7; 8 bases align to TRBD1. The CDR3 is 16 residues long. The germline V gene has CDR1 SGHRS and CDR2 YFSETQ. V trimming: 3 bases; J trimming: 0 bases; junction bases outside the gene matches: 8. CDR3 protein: CASSSVGTGSSYEQYF. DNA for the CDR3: TGCGCCAGCAGCTCCGTGGGGACAGGCAGCTCCTACGAGCAGTACTTC.

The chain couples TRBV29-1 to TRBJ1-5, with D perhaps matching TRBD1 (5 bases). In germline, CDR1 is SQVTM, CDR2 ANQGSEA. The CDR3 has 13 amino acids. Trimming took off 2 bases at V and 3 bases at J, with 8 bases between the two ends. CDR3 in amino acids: CSVEQGPNQPQHF. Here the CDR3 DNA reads TGCAGCGTTGAACAGGGTCCCAATCAGCCCCAGCATTTT.

This CDR3 reads CASSPTAHGANTEAFF. The CDR3 DNA sequence: TGTGCCAGCTCACCTACTGCACATGGGGCGAACACTGAAGCTTTCTTT. V is TRBV18 and J is TRBJ1-1; D possibly corresponds to TRBD1 (5 bases). Trimming took 3 bases from V and 1 from J, leaving 15 bases between them. CDR3 length equals 16 residues. In germline, CDR1 is KGHSH, CDR2 LQKENI.

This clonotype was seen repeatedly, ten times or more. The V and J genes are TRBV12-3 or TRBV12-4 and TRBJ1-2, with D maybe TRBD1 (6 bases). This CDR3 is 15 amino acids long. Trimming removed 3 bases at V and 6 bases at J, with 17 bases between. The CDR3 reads CASSFTGSISHGYTF. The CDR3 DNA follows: TGTGCCAGCAGTTTCACAGGGTCTATCTCCCATGGCTACACCTTC.

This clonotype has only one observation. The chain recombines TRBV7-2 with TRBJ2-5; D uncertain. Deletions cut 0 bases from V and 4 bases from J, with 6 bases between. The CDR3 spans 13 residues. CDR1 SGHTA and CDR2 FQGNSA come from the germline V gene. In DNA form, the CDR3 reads TGTGCCAGCAGCTTAGCGGTGGTAGAGACCCAGTACTTC. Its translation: CASSLAVVETQYF.

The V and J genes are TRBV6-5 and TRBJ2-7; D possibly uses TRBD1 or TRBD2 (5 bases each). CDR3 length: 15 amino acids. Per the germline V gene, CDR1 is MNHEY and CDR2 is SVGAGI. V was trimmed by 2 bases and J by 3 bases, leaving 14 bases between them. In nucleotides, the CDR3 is TGTGCCAGCAGTTACGGGAGCACAGGACTCTACGAGCAGTACTTC. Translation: CASSYGSTGLYEQYF.

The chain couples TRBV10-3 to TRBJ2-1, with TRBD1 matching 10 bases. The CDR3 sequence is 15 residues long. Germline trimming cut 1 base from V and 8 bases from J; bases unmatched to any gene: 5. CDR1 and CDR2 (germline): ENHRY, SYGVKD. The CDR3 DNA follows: TGTGCCATCAGTGAGTTCGGACAGGGGGAGGATGAGCAGTTCTTC. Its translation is CAISEFGQGEDEQFF.

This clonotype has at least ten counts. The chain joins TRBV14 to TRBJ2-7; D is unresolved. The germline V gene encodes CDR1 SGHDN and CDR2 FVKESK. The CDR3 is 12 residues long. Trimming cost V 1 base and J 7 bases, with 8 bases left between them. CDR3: CASSQVSSEQYF. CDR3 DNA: TGTGCCAGCAGCCAAGTTTCTTCGGAGCAGTACTTC.

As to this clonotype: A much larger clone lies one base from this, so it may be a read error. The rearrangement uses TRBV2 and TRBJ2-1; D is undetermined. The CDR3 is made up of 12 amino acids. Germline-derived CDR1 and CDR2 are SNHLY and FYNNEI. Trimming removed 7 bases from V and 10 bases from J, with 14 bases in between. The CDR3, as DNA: TGTGCCAGCAACGCTGGAGCGCCAGAGCAGTTCTTC. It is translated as CASNAGAPEQFF.

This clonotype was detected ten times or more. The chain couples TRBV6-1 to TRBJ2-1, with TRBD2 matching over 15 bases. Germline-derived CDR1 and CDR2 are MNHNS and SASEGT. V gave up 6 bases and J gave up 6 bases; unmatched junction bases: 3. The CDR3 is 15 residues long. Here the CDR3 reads CASRRGLAGGNEQFF. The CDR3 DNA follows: TGTGCCAGCAGGAGGGGACTAGCGGGGGGCAATGAGCAGTTCTTC.

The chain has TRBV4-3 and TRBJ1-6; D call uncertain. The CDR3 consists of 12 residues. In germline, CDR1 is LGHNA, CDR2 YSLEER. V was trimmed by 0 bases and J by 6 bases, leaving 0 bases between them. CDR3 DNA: TGCGCCAGCAGCCAAGATAATTCACCCCTCCACTTT. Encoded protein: CASSQDNSPLHF.

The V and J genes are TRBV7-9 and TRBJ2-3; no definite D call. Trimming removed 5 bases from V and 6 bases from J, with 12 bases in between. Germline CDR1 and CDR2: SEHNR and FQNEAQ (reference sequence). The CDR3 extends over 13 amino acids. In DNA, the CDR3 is TGTGCCAGCAGCCGGATTGAAGAGGATACGCAGTATTTT. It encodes CASSRIEEDTQYF.